Detailed here is one TCR beta chain. This clone appeared a single time. It has no known antigen specificity. No per-base quality is available; no much larger clone lies one base away. This sample is drawn from a study of chemoradiotherapy in HPV16-positive cancers (dated by TCRdb to 2021 to 2024). Turning to the overall study: Using functional T-cell assays on cells from a couple of HPV16-positive patients, the researchers defined candidate HPV-specific T-cell clones and common TCR motifs. The study set out to ask whether T-cell immunity against the HPV oncoproteins E6 and E7 changes over the course of chemoradiotherapy and whether that immunity affects survival. TCR repertoires from over 80 patients with HPV-related cancers were then used to track the candidate HPV-specific TCRs and motifs. The study at large found these results: Expansion of candidate HPV-specific clones and E7-related TCR motifs was observed in the tumor microenvironment during treatment, whereas no such expansion was observed for non-HPV-specific T cells. Among HPV16-positive patients, expansion of HPV-responsive T cells during chemoradiotherapy was associated with better recurrence-free survival. Only a couple of HPV16-positive patients were used to derive the functional definition of HPV-specific T cells, and the survival association was reported for HPV16-positive patients.

Repertoires were sampled repeatedly over the course of chemoradiotherapy, so clonal expansion could be followed in the tumor microenvironment. Preparation of the library involved the immunoSEQ multiplex PCR assay. Held by TCRdb, this immuneACCESS table contains in-frame sequences only and omits some clones. Under half of the omission traces to an unresolved V gene where checked; the cause of the rest is unknown. This sample comprises tens of thousands of clones, 88% of them detected only once. Just over 4% of the sample is taken by the ten largest. This clonotype was obtained from a human donor with HPV-associated anogenital cancer. Sequences were derived from blood, sampled from a patient who underwent chemoradiotherapy.

The CDR3 corresponds to CASSLSGWAYEQYF. In nucleotide form, the sequence is TGTGCCAGCAGTTTATCGGGGTGGGCCTACGAGCAGTACTTC. Rearrangement joined TRBV28 to TRBJ2-7; TRBD2 might be the D gene, on 5 matching bases. The CDR3 contains 14 residues, cysteine and phenylalanine counted. Of all the DNA, just the CDR3 is kept, 42 bases in frame from base 1. Reading the germline V gene gives CDR1 MDHEN and CDR2 SYDVKM. Relative to germline, V is 1 base shorter and J is 2 bases shorter, with 9 bases between their ends.